The 25 T cell receptor beta chains in this list originate from one sample, sequenced in a study of type 1 regulatory T cells. TCRdb used MiXCR to reprocess the reads, holding one entry per CDR3 protein. This sample has around 69,000 distinct CDR3 sequences; around 63% occur once, and the top ten carry 7.6%. These TCRs' antigens remain unknown. Material for sequencing was cultured T cells, either the whole culture or a sorted T cell fraction (not recorded which). Subset specified: Tr1-enriched cell product generated in vitro against host alloantigens. All receptors derive from a human donor in good health.

The V and J genes are TRBV20-1 and TRBJ2-1, with D possibly being TRBD2 (6 bases). CDR3 length equals 15 residues. Per the germline V gene, CDR1 is DFQATT and CDR2 is SNEGSKA (reference sequence). V was cut by 3 bases and J by 5 bases, with 17 bases left in between. Here the CDR3 reads CSARWPLAANNEQFF. The CDR3 bases are TGCAGTGCTAGGTGGCCACTAGCAGCAAACAATGAGCAGTTCTTC.

This clonotype was seen a handful of times. The genes are TRBV2 and TRBJ2-7, with 7 bases fitting TRBD2. The CDR3 covers 12 residues. Germline V gene lookup returns CDR1 SNHLY and CDR2 FYNNEI. Unmatched junction bases numbered 5, after V lost 3 bases and J lost 9 bases. CDR3 loop: CASSDSGVGQYF. CDR3 in DNA: TGTGCCAGCAGTGACAGCGGGGTCGGGCAGTACTTC.

The V and J genes are TRBV19 and TRBJ2-5; TRBD2 agrees at 9 bases. J was trimmed by 4 bases and V by 3 bases; bases with no gene match: 9. Germline V gene data show CDR1 as LNHDA and CDR2 as SQIVND (reference sequence). The CDR3 is 16 residues long. In nucleotides, the CDR3 is TGTGCCAGTAGTATCTATGGCGGGAGGGCCAGAGAGACCCAGTACTTC. Protein sequence: CASSIYGGRARETQYF.

This chain uses TRBV29-1 with TRBJ2-5, with D hard to call. Germline CDR1 and CDR2: SQVTM and ANQGSEA. The CDR3 is 11 residues long. The V end was cut by 5 bases, the J end by 2 bases, with 6 bases between. The CDR3 nucleotides are TGCAGCGTTAGCGAACAAGAGACCCAGTACTTC. Protein: CSVSEQETQYF.

Only a few counts were recorded for this clonotype. The chain links TRBV24-1 to TRBJ2-3; D tentatively fits TRBD1 or TRBD2 (5 bases each). Trimming left V 3 bases short and J 2 bases short, with 17 bases between. Germline lookup yields CDR1 KGHDR and CDR2 SFDVKD. The CDR3 sequence is 17 residues long. In nucleotides, the CDR3 is TGTGCCACCAGTGATCGTAGAGGTGGGACCTTCACAGATACGCAGTATTTT. This encodes CATSDRRGGTFTDTQYF.

The DNA of the CDR3 is TGCAGCGCCGAATCTAGCGGGAGTCCCACAGATACGCAGTATTTT. Its translation is CSAESSGSPTDTQYF. The J gene is TRBJ2-3, the V gene TRBV29-1; 10 nucleotides align to TRBD2. J lost 2 bases, V lost 7 bases, and 9 bases had no gene match. The CDR3 is 15 amino acids. The germline gives CDR1 SQVTM, CDR2 ANQGSEA.

This clonotype showed up just once. The chain employs TRBV10-3 and TRBJ2-7, with TRBD1 matching over 9 bases. The CDR3 contains 14 residues. The germline V gene has CDR1 ENHRY and CDR2 SYGVKD. J gave up 0 bases and V 5 bases, and 2 bases lay outside the gene matches. The chain's CDR3 is CAISLTGGSYEQYF. For the CDR3, the DNA is TGTGCCATCAGTCTGACAGGGGGCTCCTACGAGCAGTACTTC.

The chain links TRBV19 to TRBJ2-3; TRBD1 is a possible D gene (6 bases). CDR1 is LNHDA and CDR2 is SQIVND in the germline V gene (reference sequence). The CDR3 is made up of 11 amino acids. Trimming removed 10 bases from V and 10 bases from J, with 15 bases in between. CDR3 region: CATSQGRSQYF. The CDR3 DNA follows: TGTGCCACATCACAGGGCCGGTCGCAGTATTTT. Full variable domain (missing parts from reference TRBV19 and TRBJ2-3): DGGITQSPKYLFRKEGQNVTLSCEQNLNHDAMYWYRQDPGQGLRLIYYSQIVNDFQKGDIAEGYSVSREKKESFPLTVTSAQKNPTAFYLCATSQGRSQYFGPGTRLTVL.

This sequence joins TRBV18 and TRBJ2-3; 10 bases agree with TRBD1. With V trimmed by 2 bases and J by 3 bases, 8 bases remained unmatched. The CDR3 is 17 amino acids. Germline assignment: CDR1 KGHSH and CDR2 LQKENI. CDR3 loop: CASSPRTGQGITDTQYF. For the CDR3, the DNA is TGTGCCAGCTCACCAAGGACGGGACAGGGGATTACAGATACGCAGTATTTT. Looking up the rest from reference TRBV18 and TRBJ2-3 gives the full variable domain: NAGVMQNPRHLVRRRGQEARLRCSPMKGHSHVYWYRQLPEEGLKFMVYLQKENIIDESGMPKERFSAEFPKEGPSILRIQQVVRGDSAAYFCASSPRTGQGITDTQYFGPGTRLTVL.

This chain joins TRBV7-2 and TRBJ2-1; tentatively, D is TRBD2 (8 bases). There are 17 residues in the CDR3. V lost 5 bases and J lost 4, with 21 bases in between. Germline V gene lookup returns CDR1 SGHTA and CDR2 FQGNSA. CDR3 loop: CASSPPGLGGGYNEQFF. CDR3 nucleotides: TGTGCCAGCAGCCCACCGGGACTAGGGGGCGGGTACAATGAGCAGTTCTTC. Full variable domain (remainder filled in from reference TRBV7-2 and TRBJ2-1): GAGVSQSPSNKVTEKGKDVELRCDPISGHTALYWYRQSLGQGLEFLIYFQGNSAPDKSGLPSDRFSAERTGGSVSTLTIQRTQQEDSAVYLCASSPPGLGGGYNEQFFGPGTRLTVL.

This clonotype has only a few counts. J is TRBJ1-6 and V is TRBV20-1; D possibly corresponds to TRBD1 (5 bases). The CDR3 totals 15 residues. Looked up from germline, CDR1 is DFQATT and CDR2 is SNEGSKA (reference sequence). V was clipped by 0 bases and J by 8 bases, with 14 bases between them. The CDR3 reads CSAREGESNHSPLHF. The CDR3 DNA reads as TGCAGTGCTAGAGAGGGGGAGAGTAATCATTCACCCCTCCACTTT.

This clonotype rates as medium-sized. The gene calls are TRBV18 and TRBJ2-1, with D possibly being TRBD2 (6 bases). Trimming removed 4 bases at V and 10 bases at J, with 11 bases between. The CDR3 loop spans 12 amino acids. The germline V gene has CDR1 KGHSH and CDR2 LQKENI. The CDR3 DNA sequence: TGTGCCAGCTCACAAAATAGCGGAGAGCAGTTCTTC. It specifies CASSQNSGEQFF.

Regarding this clonotype: The CDR3 does not end in the conserved phenylalanine or tryptophan, so this is likely a read error. This chain uses TRBV11-1 with TRBJ2-5; 7 nucleotides align to TRBD1. V trimming: 4 bases; J trimming: 1 base; junction bases outside the gene matches: 12. Per germline, CDR1 SGHAT and CDR2 FQDESV (reference sequence). This CDR3 contains 17 residues. CDR3 bases: TGTGCCAGCAGCTCGGGAACAGGGGCAACGATCCAAGAGACCCAGTACCTC. Protein product: CASSSGTGATIQETQYL.

The J gene is TRBJ1-5, the V gene TRBV4-1; the match to TRBD1 covers 7 bases. Germline loops: CDR1 MGHRA, CDR2 YSYEKL. The CDR3 consists of 16 residues. The V segment lost 4 bases and the J segment 4 bases; nucleotides outside the gene matches: 10. The CDR3 here is CASSPRMGTENQPQHF. The CDR3 coding sequence is TGCGCCAGCAGCCCGCGGATGGGGACAGAGAATCAGCCCCAGCATTTT.

V gene TRBV7-9 combines with J gene TRBJ2-3; D is uncertain. Germline assignment: CDR1 SEHNR and CDR2 FQNEAQ (reference sequence). The CDR3 has 16 amino acids. The V end lost 5 bases, the J end lost 3 bases, and 18 bases lay between the germline ends. CDR3 region: CASSPPGSLTTDTQYF. CDR3 coding DNA: TGTGCCAGCAGCCCTCCCGGCAGCCTCACGACAGATACGCAGTATTTT.

The chain links TRBV4-1 to TRBJ2-2, with D possibly being TRBD2 (6 bases). V lost 3 bases to trimming and J lost 6 bases, with 11 bases between them. The CDR3 contains 14 residues. CDR1 and CDR2 from the germline V gene are MGHRA and YSYEKL. CDR3 protein: CASSQGGVPGELFF. Here the CDR3 DNA reads TGCGCCAGCAGCCAGGGGGGTGTCCCCGGGGAGCTGTTTTTT.

The sample holds a few counts of this clonotype. The V gene is TRBV20-1, the J gene TRBJ2-2, with 8 nucleotides matching TRBD2. Trimming removed 3 bases from V and 4 bases from J; junction bases left unmatched: 7. CDR1 is DFQATT and CDR2 is SNEGSKA in the germline V gene (reference sequence). The CDR3 is 15 amino acids. CDR3 in amino acids: CSASPAGVGTGELFF. CDR3 in DNA: TGCAGTGCTAGCCCAGCGGGAGTCGGCACCGGGGAGCTGTTTTTT.

The chain is built from TRBV18 and TRBJ2-1; tentatively, D is TRBD2 (5 bases). Germline CDR1 KGHSH, CDR2 LQKENI. Trimming took 1 base from V and 5 from J, leaving 12 bases between them. The CDR3 sequence is 15 residues long. The CDR3 loop reads CASSPLQMRDNEQFF. CDR3 DNA sequence: TGTGCCAGCTCACCACTCCAGATGAGGGACAATGAGCAGTTCTTC.

This chain connects TRBV4-3 to TRBJ2-1; D is unresolved. Germline-derived CDR1 and CDR2 are LGHNA and YSLEER. The CDR3 covers 17 residues. Trimming pared 4 bases from V and 0 bases from J, leaving 16 bases between. The CDR3 protein is CASSLRPPTSSYNEQFF. CDR3 DNA: TGCGCCAGCAGCCTAAGACCCCCAACGAGCTCCTACAATGAGCAGTTCTTC.

This rearrangement joins TRBV5-1 to TRBJ2-1, with 9 bases matching TRBD2. Germline CDR1 is SGHRS and CDR2 is YFSETQ. Unmatched junction bases numbered 15, after V lost 4 bases and J lost 13 bases. The CDR3 loop spans 15 amino acids. The CDR3 DNA reads TGCGCCAGCAGCGTGACTAGCGGATACCAATGGGGACAGTTCTTC. As protein: CASSVTSGYQWGQFF.

The genes are TRBV6-1 and TRBJ2-5, with D possibly TRBD1 on 5 matching bases. This CDR3 spans 14 amino acids. V shed 6 bases and J shed 1 base, with 12 bases lying between them. Germline V gene sequence: CDR1 MNHNS, CDR2 SASEGT. The CDR3 protein is CASRLTVIQETQYF. In nucleotides, the CDR3 is TGTGCCAGCAGGTTGACAGTCATCCAAGAGACCCAGTACTTC.

The J gene is TRBJ2-2, the V gene TRBV4-1, with D tentatively TRBD1 (5 bases). Germline CDR1 is MGHRA and CDR2 is YSYEKL. The CDR3 contains 16 residues. V was shortened by 3 bases and J by 0 bases, with 11 bases between the two germline ends. In nucleotides, the CDR3 is TGCGCCAGCAGCCACATAGGGGTCGCGAACACCGGGGAGCTGTTTTTT. Translation: CASSHIGVANTGELFF.

The chain employs TRBV7-8 and TRBJ2-3; D gene unclear. CDR3 length equals 13 residues. V was cut by 5 bases and J by 7 bases, with 13 bases left in between. CDR1 is SGHVS and CDR2 is FQNEAQ in the germline V gene. This chain's CDR3 is CASSLKTANTQYF. CDR3 DNA sequence: TGTGCCAGCAGCCTAAAAACGGCAAATACGCAGTATTTT.

The chain carries TRBV5-5 and TRBJ2-1, with D maybe TRBD2 (6 bases). This CDR3 has 15 amino acids. V lost 2 bases and J lost 0, with 9 bases in between. Germline V gene lookup returns CDR1 SGHKS and CDR2 YYEKEE (reference sequence). In DNA form, the CDR3 reads TGTGCCAGCAGCTTTGCGGGGAGCTCCTACAATGAGCAGTTCTTC. Protein product: CASSFAGSSYNEQFF.

The rearrangement joins TRBV5-4 to TRBJ2-7, with D perhaps matching TRBD2 (6 bases). CDR1 is SGHNT, CDR2 YYREEE, per germline (reference sequence). Trimming shortened V by 4 bases and J by 2 bases, and 13 bases separated the two germline ends. This CDR3 region has 14 residues. Here the CDR3 reads CASSETRETYEQYF. The DNA for the CDR3 is TGTGCCAGCAGCGAGACTCGGGAGACCTACGAGCAGTACTTC.